These T cell receptor beta chains were read from a single sample in a study of early T cells in non-severe SARS-CoV-2 infection. TCRdb analysed the 5' RACE reads with MiXCR anew, one entry per CDR3 protein. The table lists over 85,000 distinct CDR3 sequences, over 10% of them singletons, with approximately 3.8% in the top ten. The sample was whole blood, taken at baseline. Every receptor here comes from an adult who was a healthcare worker with PCR-confirmed SARS-CoV-2 infection or an uninfected control (not recorded which). The CDR3 runs from the conserved cysteine through the conserved F or W. Each record gives: J gene, V gene, CDR3 protein.

J: TRBJ1-2
V: TRBV5-1
CDR3: CASSPRGDTAYGYTF

J: TRBJ2-5
V: TRBV20-1
CDR3: CSAGSGAGTQYF

J: TRBJ2-1
V: TRBV2
CDR3: CASPPPLARNEQFF

J: TRBJ2-1
V: TRBV19
CDR3: CASSAWGGNNEQFF

J: TRBJ2-7
V: TRBV28
CDR3: CASSRGASYEQYF

J: TRBJ2-7
V: TRBV20-1
CDR3: CSASYPGASGNYEQYF

J: TRBJ1-6
V: TRBV6-1
CDR3: CASAASYNSPLHF

J: TRBJ1-2
V: TRBV12-3/TRBV12-4
CDR3: CASSQNYGYTF

J: TRBJ2-7
V: TRBV2
CDR3: CASRLAGGQYEQYF

J: TRBJ1-5
V: TRBV30
CDR3: CAWSLGGNQPQHF

J: TRBJ2-1
V: TRBV9
CDR3: CASSVASDYNEQFF

J: TRBJ1-5
V: TRBV20-1
CDR3: CSARAEIRKVQPQHF

J: TRBJ1-1
V: TRBV5-1
CDR3: CASSPRRVGKAFF

J: TRBJ1-1
V: TRBV10-3
CDR3: CAISESRNTEAFF

J: TRBJ2-7
V: TRBV4-1
CDR3: CASSQVRSSYEQYF

J: TRBJ2-3
V: TRBV15
CDR3: CATSIRARTRNTQYF

J: TRBJ2-5
V: TRBV3-1
CDR3: CASSQTDTGRTQYF

J: TRBJ1-1
V: TRBV6-1
CDR3: CASSLPGHRNTEAFF

J: TRBJ2-1
V: TRBV6-1
CDR3: CASSVRTSGSEQFF

J: TRBJ2-7
V: TRBV19
CDR3: CASSLRTGGPYEQYF

J: TRBJ2-3
V: TRBV5-1
CDR3: CASRHRNTDTQYF

J: TRBJ2-1
V: TRBV11-2
CDR3: CASSFRDRPSYNEQFF

J: TRBJ1-1
V: TRBV20-1
CDR3: CSARAPNTEAFF

J: TRBJ1-1
V: TRBV7-9
CDR3: CASSTGTWNTEAFF

J: TRBJ2-4
V: TRBV29-1
CDR3: CSVFTGDRDIQYF

J: TRBJ2-3
V: TRBV7-3
CDR3: CASSLASTHTDTQYF

J: TRBJ2-7
V: TRBV7-9
CDR3: CASSPGGLLKTYEQYF

J: TRBJ2-7
V: TRBV30
CDR3: CAWRGRASGHYEQYF

J: TRBJ2-3
V: TRBV2
CDR3: CASSEAPAGGADTQYF

J: TRBJ2-2
V: TRBV5-1
CDR3: CASSLGGMNTGELFF

J: TRBJ2-6
V: TRBV7-9
CDR3: CASSLDSGDWNSGANVLTF

J: TRBJ1-5
V: TRBV7-9
CDR3: CASSLGTGAGSQPQHF

J: TRBJ2-1
V: TRBV5-1
CDR3: CASSLEGQGEQFF